These 6 T cell receptor beta chains came from one sample sequenced in a study of response to subunit inactivated influenza vaccine. In TCRdb, the RT-PCR reads were re-called with MiXCR into one record per CDR3 protein. The data contain more than 450,000 distinct CDR3 sequences, about 11% of them singletons. The material was PBMCs from blood, obtained on the day of vaccination. Receptors were obtained from a man between 50 and 59 years old who received an inactivated influenza vaccine.

The V gene is TRBV7-2, the J gene TRBJ2-3; D might be TRBD1 (5 bases). With 2 bases removed from V and 4 bases from J, the gap between germline ends came to 13 bases. The CDR3 contains 15 residues. Germline assignment: CDR1 SGHTA and CDR2 FQGNSA. Here the CDR3 DNA reads TGTGCCAGCAGCTTAAGGGGCACGAAGGCAGATACGCAGTATTTT. It translates to CASSLRGTKADTQYF.

This clonotype was seen once. The V gene is TRBV9, the J gene TRBJ2-7; 7 bases line up with TRBD1. This CDR3 region has 15 residues. Germline-derived CDR1 and CDR2 are SGDLS and YYNGEE. V dropped 2 bases and J dropped 4; count of bases not matched to a gene: 9. The CDR3 nucleotides are TGTGCCAGCAGCGTTGGGGCAGGGGGTACGTACGAGCAGTACTTC. Its protein product is CASSVGAGGTYEQYF. The full variable domain, in which reference TRBV9 and TRBJ2-7 provide the parts outside the CDR3, is DSGVTQTPKHLITATGQRVTLRCSPRSGDLSVYWYQQSLDQGLQFLIQYYNGEERAKGNILERFSAQQFPDLHSELNLSSLELGDSALYFCASSVGAGGTYEQYFGPGTRLTVT.

The genes are TRBV29-1 and TRBJ2-7; D gene uncertain. Germline CDR1 and CDR2: SQVTM and ANQGSEA. This CDR3 spans 14 amino acids. Trimming left V 1 base short and J 2 bases short, with 12 bases between. The CDR3 sequence: CSVEGQSHPYEQYF. The CDR3 DNA reads TGCAGCGTTGAAGGTCAGAGCCATCCCTACGAGCAGTACTTC.

The V call is TRBV28, the J call TRBJ2-3; D uncertain. The CDR3 consists of 14 residues. CDR1 and CDR2 from the germline V gene are MDHEN and SYDVKM. With 6 bases removed from V and 0 bases from J, the gap between germline ends came to 10 bases. The DNA of the CDR3 is TGTGCCAGCAGATGGACGGCTAGCACAGATACGCAGTATTTT. Its protein is CASRWTASTDTQYF.

J is TRBJ2-7 and V is TRBV7-6, with TRBD1 matching over 12 bases. Trimming took 2 bases from V and 7 from J; bases not matched to a gene: 9. This CDR3 is built from 16 residues. The germline V gene encodes CDR1 SGHVS and CDR2 FNYEAQ. The CDR3 loop reads CASSLPQGQGAGEQYF. The CDR3 DNA reads as TGTGCCAGCAGCTTACCTCAGGGACAGGGGGCGGGTGAGCAGTACTTC.

In its sample, this clonotype was seen many times. Its ends do not fully match the called genes, so a read error is possible. This chain links TRBV5-1 with TRBJ2-2; tentatively, D is TRBD1 (6 bases). The CDR3 is 15 residues long. Germline V gene sequence: CDR1 SGHRS, CDR2 YFSETQ. This chain's CDR3 is CASSLGTPNTGELFF. The CDR3 nucleotides are TGTGCCAGCAGTTTGGGGACACCAAACACCGGGGAGCTGTTTTTT.